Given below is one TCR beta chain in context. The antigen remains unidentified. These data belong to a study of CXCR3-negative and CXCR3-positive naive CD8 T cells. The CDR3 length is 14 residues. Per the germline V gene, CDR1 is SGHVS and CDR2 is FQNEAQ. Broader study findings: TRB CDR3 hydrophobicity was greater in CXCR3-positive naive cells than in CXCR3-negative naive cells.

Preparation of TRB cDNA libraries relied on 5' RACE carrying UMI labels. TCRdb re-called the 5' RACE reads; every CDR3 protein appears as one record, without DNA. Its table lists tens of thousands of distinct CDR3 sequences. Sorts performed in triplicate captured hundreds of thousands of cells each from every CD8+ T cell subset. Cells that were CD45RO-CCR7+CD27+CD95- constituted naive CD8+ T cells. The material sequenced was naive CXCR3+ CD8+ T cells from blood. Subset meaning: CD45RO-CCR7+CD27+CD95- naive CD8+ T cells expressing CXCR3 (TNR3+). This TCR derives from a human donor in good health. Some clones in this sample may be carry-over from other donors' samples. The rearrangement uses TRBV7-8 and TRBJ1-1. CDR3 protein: CASSPRNGNTEAFF.